This TCR beta chain was profiled in a study of shared clonotypes between healthy human individuals. Study-level information: The study drew on two women and a few men aged 18 to 49 as donors.

Germline values: CDR1 GTSNPN, CDR2 SVGIG (reference sequence). Between the trimmed V and J ends, which lost 5 bases and 8 bases, there was a span of 25 bases. CDR3 length: 16 amino acids. Deep-level settings were used for running the assay. Per the original methods: Junction-only sequences without quality scores were provided by ImmunoSEQ, so filtering was different. TCRdb keeps only in-frame clones here, not all; method: immunoSEQ multiplex PCR. Clone size and the V and J calls come from that table; the DNA yielded D and trimming. The table shows about 480,000 clones, with roughly 79% occurring only once.

This chain links TRBV30 with TRBJ2-1, with a tentative D call TRBD2 (5 bases). This TCR derives from a woman in her forties in good health. Some clones in this sample may be carry-over from other donors' samples. Sequenced: PBMCs. CDR3 sequence reads: CAWARSPQPGVDEQFF. The CDR3 nucleotides read TGTGCCTGGGCACGCTCTCCGCAACCCGGGGTTGATGAGCAGTTCTTC.